The 23 T cell receptor beta chains given below trace back to one sample, sequenced in a study of control samples from healthy donors and cancer patients. TCRdb's table, derived via immunoSEQ multiplex PCR, lists solely in-frame clones and lacks some. The sample holds some 150,000 clones, approximately 94% seen once. Specimen: PBMCs. Every receptor here comes from a man between 60 and 75 years old with colorectal cancer.

The chain carries TRBV5-1 and TRBJ1-2, with 7 nucleotides matching TRBD1. With V trimmed by 0 bases and J by 4 bases, 9 bases remained unmatched. Germline CDR1 is SGHRS and CDR2 is YFSETQ. This CDR3 has 16 residues. The CDR3 region has the DNA TGCGCCAGCAGCTTGGCCGGGCAGGGGGGCGGCTATGGCTACACCTTC. This sequence encodes CASSLAGQGGGYGYTF.

The genes are TRBV6-6 and TRBJ1-3, with D possibly TRBD1 on 6 matching bases. Trimming stripped 3 bases from V and 4 bases from J, with 13 bases between. CDR1 MNHNY and CDR2 SVGAGI come from the germline V gene (reference sequence). The CDR3 is made up of 15 amino acids. The CDR3 loop reads CASSYAGAPGNTIYF. The CDR3, as DNA: TGTGCCAGCAGTTATGCAGGGGCGCCCGGAAACACCATATATTTT.

The genes are TRBV6-5 and TRBJ1-4, with 10 bases aligning to TRBD1. This CDR3 contains 14 residues. In germline, CDR1 is MNHEY, CDR2 SVGAGI. V lost 6 bases, J lost 8 bases, and 6 bases stayed unmatched. The CDR3 DNA sequence: TGTGCCAGCAGCATGACAGGGGGCCAAGAAAAACTGTTTTTT. This translates into CASSMTGGQEKLFF.

The rearrangement uses TRBV2 and TRBJ1-3; the D gene is possibly TRBD1 (5 bases). Trimming took off 3 bases at V and 3 bases at J, with 9 bases between the two ends. The CDR3 has 14 residues. Germline V gene sequence: CDR1 SNHLY, CDR2 FYNNEI. CDR3 nucleotide sequence: TGTGCCAGCAGTGAGAGGGGCGTTGGAAACACCATATATTTT. Translating gives CASSERGVGNTIYF.

The chain recombines TRBV6-5 with TRBJ2-5; TRBD2 aligns across 8 bases. The V segment lost 0 bases and the J segment 5 bases; nucleotides outside the gene matches: 5. Per germline, CDR1 MNHEY and CDR2 SVGAGI. There are 15 residues in the CDR3. CDR3 residues: CASSYSLAGRETQYF. CDR3 sequence (DNA): TGTGCCAGCAGTTACTCCCTAGCGGGTCGGGAGACCCAGTACTTC.

This chain uses TRBV18 with TRBJ2-3, with D perhaps matching TRBD2 (7 bases). Germline V gene data show CDR1 as KGHSH and CDR2 as LQKENI. V lost 0 bases and J 4 bases, leaving 14 bases between the germline ends. This CDR3 has 16 residues. CDR3 in DNA: TGTGCCAGCTCACCACCGACGGGGGGCGGTGCAGATACGCAGTATTTT. Its protein is CASSPPTGGGADTQYF.

This clone came up once. CDR3 protein: CASSFGTGKDSGYTF. CDR3 bases: TGCGCCAGCAGCTTCGGGACAGGGAAGGATTCTGGCTACACCTTC. V is TRBV5-1 and J is TRBJ1-2; 9 bases are shared with TRBD1. V was clipped by 2 bases and J by 7 bases; unmatched bases: 9. Germline values: CDR1 SGHRS, CDR2 YFSETQ. CDR3 size: 15 residues.

The gene calls are TRBV7-2 and TRBJ2-3, with D maybe TRBD2 (6 bases). V dropped 5 bases and J dropped 2 bases, with 14 bases sitting between them. The CDR3 spans 15 residues. Germline V CDR1 and CDR2: SGHTA, FQGNSA. CDR3 nucleotides: TGTGCCAGCAGCCCTACGGGGGACCTCACAGATACGCAGTATTTT. This gives the protein CASSPTGDLTDTQYF.

This clone was detected a few times. This chain connects TRBV2 to TRBJ1-2, with TRBD1 matching over 9 bases. The V gene end was trimmed by 5 bases and the J gene end by 0 bases; junction bases not matched to a gene: 4. The CDR3 extends over 15 amino acids. Germline V gives CDR1 SNHLY, CDR2 FYNNEI. CDR3 sequence reads: CASSQRQGANYGYTF. The CDR3 region has the DNA TGTGCCAGCAGTCAGAGACAGGGGGCTAACTATGGCTACACCTTC.

This clone appeared a single time. The genes are TRBV12-3 or TRBV12-4 and TRBJ2-3, with unresolved D. The CDR3 extends over 11 amino acids. Trimming took off 1 base at V and 6 bases at J, with 2 bases between the two ends. CDR3 coding DNA: TGTGCCAGCAGTTTAGAGGATACGCAGTATTTT. Its protein product is CASSLEDTQYF.

This chain joins TRBV7-2 and TRBJ1-5; no clear D. V gave up 4 bases and J gave up 0 bases, with 13 bases separating them. This CDR3 contains 16 residues. Germline-derived CDR1 and CDR2 are SGHTA and FQGNSA. The CDR3: CASSSRARGSNQPQHF. CDR3 DNA sequence: TGTGCCAGCAGCTCCCGGGCCCGCGGTAGCAATCAGCCCCAGCATTTT.

This CDR3 reads CASSQIPGAPEAFF. In nucleotides, the CDR3 is TGCGCCAGCAGCCAGATCCCGGGAGCCCCTGAAGCTTTCTTT. The chain couples TRBV4-1 to TRBJ1-1; D gene ambiguous. The V and J ends lost 3 bases and 6 bases respectively, with 14 bases between them. Germline V gene sequence: CDR1 MGHRA, CDR2 YSYEKL. The CDR3 length is 14 residues.

CDR3 DNA sequence: TGCGCCAGCAGCTTGCAAGGGCCCTCTGGAAACACCATATATTTT. Encoded protein: CASSLQGPSGNTIYF. This chain links TRBV5-1 with TRBJ1-3; D gene unclear. This CDR3 has 15 amino acids. Trimming removed 1 base at V and 0 bases at J, with 8 bases between. The germline V gene has CDR1 SGHRS and CDR2 YFSETQ.

This clone showed up just once. V usage is TRBV10-3 and J usage is TRBJ1-1; D not resolved. Germline assignment: CDR1 ENHRY and CDR2 SYGVKD. Trimming took 6 bases from V and 0 from J, leaving 11 bases between them. The CDR3 has 14 amino acids. CDR3 coding DNA: TGTGCCATCAGAAGACAATCCATGAACACTGAAGCTTTCTTT. Protein sequence: CAIRRQSMNTEAFF.

V and J are TRBV19 and TRBJ1-4, with TRBD1 identical over 10 bases. J was trimmed by 8 bases and V by 1 base; bases with no gene match: 4. This CDR3 is built from 15 residues. The germline V gene has CDR1 LNHDA and CDR2 SQIVND (reference sequence). CDR3 loop: CASSIGQGAGEKLFF. DNA for the CDR3: TGTGCCAGTAGTATAGGACAGGGGGCAGGGGAAAAACTGTTTTTT.

The chain links TRBV18 to TRBJ1-4, with no clear D. This CDR3 spans 13 amino acids. With 3 bases removed from V and 7 bases from J, the gap between germline ends came to 9 bases. Germline V gene sequence: CDR1 KGHSH, CDR2 LQKENI. In nucleotides, the CDR3 is TGTGCCAGCTCACCCGTTACACGTGAAAAACTGTTTTTT. It encodes CASSPVTREKLFF.

The genes are TRBV9 and TRBJ1-3, with a weak D call TRBD1 (6 bases). The germline V gene has CDR1 SGDLS and CDR2 YYNGEE. Trimming left V 4 bases short and J 4 bases short, with 15 bases between. The CDR3 has 15 residues. The CDR3 here is CASSPRTAAGNTIYF. The DNA of the CDR3 is TGTGCCAGCAGCCCCCGGACAGCGGCGGGAAACACCATATATTTT.

The rearrangement joins TRBV19 to TRBJ1-6; D perhaps matches TRBD1 (5 bases). The germline V gene has CDR1 LNHDA and CDR2 SQIVND (reference sequence). Trimming cost V 6 bases and J 10 bases, with 19 bases left between them. The CDR3 spans 15 residues. The DNA for the CDR3 is TGTGCCAGTAGCACTTTCGGGGGAGGAGACTCACCCCTCCACTTT. Amino acids: CASSTFGGGDSPLHF. Combining the CDR3 with reference TRBV19 and TRBJ1-6 gives the whole variable domain DGGITQSPKYLFRKEGQNVTLSCEQNLNHDAMYWYRQDPGQGLRLIYYSQIVNDFQKGDIAEGYSVSREKKESFPLTVTSAQKNPTAFYLCASSTFGGGDSPLHFGNGTRLTVT.

The chain uses TRBV6-5 and TRBJ2-5; 7 bases line up with TRBD1. There are 13 residues in the CDR3. The V and J ends lost 6 bases and 4 bases, in that order; junction bases with no gene match: 5. Germline assignment: CDR1 MNHEY and CDR2 SVGAGI. The CDR3 region is CASSQQGRETQYF. CDR3 nucleotides: TGTGCCAGCAGCCAACAGGGGCGAGAGACCCAGTACTTC.

The chain carries TRBV6-5 and TRBJ1-1, with 10 bases identical to TRBD1. J gave up 3 bases and V 5 bases, and 6 bases lay outside the gene matches. CDR3 length equals 15 residues. In germline, CDR1 is MNHEY, CDR2 SVGAGI. The CDR3 region has the DNA TGTGCCAGCAGTAGACAGGGGGCGCCGGACACTGAAGCTTTCTTT. Protein product: CASSRQGAPDTEAFF.

The chain couples TRBV4-1 to TRBJ2-5, with D possibly TRBD2 on 5 matching bases. In germline, CDR1 is MGHRA, CDR2 YSYEKL. This CDR3 has 14 amino acids. V was pared by 6 bases and J by 2 bases, with 13 bases between. The CDR3 nucleotides are TGCGCCAGCAGTCGAACGGGATTTCAAGAGACCCAGTACTTC. This gives the protein CASSRTGFQETQYF.

The chain combines TRBV5-8 with TRBJ2-7; D perhaps matches TRBD1 (6 bases). The CDR3 extends over 14 amino acids. Germline values: CDR1 SGHTS, CDR2 YDEGEE. Trimming removed 2 bases from V and 5 bases from J, with 14 bases in between. The CDR3 is CASSLYRESHEQYF. CDR3 nucleotide sequence: TGTGCCAGCAGCTTATACAGGGAGTCCCACGAGCAGTACTTC.

The V and J genes are TRBV6-1 and TRBJ2-2, with 7 bases identical to TRBD2. The germline V gene has CDR1 MNHNS and CDR2 SASEGT. The V and J ends lost 3 bases and 6 bases, in that order; junction bases with no gene match: 4. The CDR3 spans 14 residues. The CDR3: CASSEGGWAGELFF. The DNA for the CDR3 is TGTGCCAGCAGTGAGGGAGGGTGGGCCGGGGAGCTGTTTTTT.